What follows are 11 T cell receptor beta chains derived from one specimen sequenced in a study of follicular helper T cells after annual influenza vaccination. Clones were read by immunoSEQ multiplex PCR, and TCRdb kept only the in-frame ones, dropping some. The sample has about 5,800 clones, 85% seen once. Time point of the sample: 2015-2016 season, pre-vaccination. The sequenced sample was CXCR5+ CD38- circulating T follicular helper cells from blood, obtained on the day of influenza vaccination. Subset here: circulating Tfh, non-naive CD4+CXCR5+PD-1+ (ICOS+CD38+ or ICOS-CD38-). These TCRs come from an adult who received the influenza vaccine.

This chain links TRBV27 with TRBJ2-1; D may be TRBD2 (6 bases). This CDR3 region has 11 residues. Germline V CDR1 and CDR2: MNHEY, SMNVEV (reference sequence). V was cut by 11 bases and J by 15 bases, with 20 bases left in between. CDR3 in DNA: TGTGCCGCCCGCCGCGGGACCCAATGGTTCTTC. This sequence encodes CAARRGTQWFF.

V gene TRBV7-2 combines with J gene TRBJ2-2; TRBD2 aligns across 7 bases. There are 16 residues in the CDR3. Per germline, CDR1 SGHTA and CDR2 FQGNSA. The ends lost 3 bases at V and 4 bases at J; junction bases unmatched: 8. In DNA, the CDR3 is TGTGCCAGCAGCTTGGGACCGGGAGGAAGCACCGGGGAGCTGTTTTTT. It yields the protein CASSLGPGGSTGELFF.

DNA for the CDR3: TGTGCCAGTAGAGGGTGGAGGGGTGAGAACACTGAAGCTTTCTTT. This sequence encodes CASRGWRGENTEAFF. The chain carries TRBV19 and TRBJ1-1, with a possible D match to TRBD1 (5 bases). Trimming pared 6 bases from V and 1 base from J, leaving 15 bases between. The CDR3 extends over 15 amino acids. Looked up from germline, CDR1 is LNHDA and CDR2 is SQIVND (reference sequence).

The chain is built from TRBV4-3 and TRBJ2-1; 7 bases are a match to TRBD2. Trimming cost V 0 bases and J 10 bases; bases outside gene matches: 6. Germline CDR1 is LGHNA and CDR2 is YSLEER. The CDR3 sequence is 14 residues long. CDR3 amino acids: CASSQESRTREQFF. The DNA of the CDR3 is TGCGCCAGCAGCCAAGAAAGCAGGACTAGGGAGCAGTTCTTC.

The J gene is TRBJ2-3, the V gene TRBV4-2; 8 bases are a match to TRBD2. Trimming at V came to 1 base and at J to 2 bases, leaving 5 bases not matched to a gene. The CDR3 totals 16 residues. The V gene's germline CDR1 is LGHNA and CDR2 YNFKEQ. In DNA, the CDR3 is TGTGCCAGCAGCCAAGCGGCAGCGGGAGTCACAGATACGCAGTATTTT. It translates to CASSQAAAGVTDTQYF.

The chain employs TRBV15 and TRBJ1-4; D is uncertain. V lost 0 bases to trimming and J lost 6 bases, with 11 bases between them. Germline CDR1 reads LNHNV; CDR2 reads YYDKDF (reference sequence). There are 15 residues in the CDR3. DNA for the CDR3: TGTGCCACCAGCAGAGATCGCAGATCTCATGAAAAACTGTTTTTT. Residues: CATSRDRRSHEKLFF.

The J gene is TRBJ2-2, the V gene TRBV4-3, with 10 bases lining up with TRBD2. V lost 1 base and J lost 7; bases outside the gene matches: 15. Germline V gives CDR1 LGHNA, CDR2 YSLEER. CDR3 length: 19 residues. The CDR3 sequence is CASSQAPGASGRRSGELFF. The CDR3 DNA follows: TGCGCCAGCAGCCAAGCCCCGGGGGCTAGCGGGAGACGGAGCGGGGAGCTGTTTTTT.

The rearrangement joins TRBV5-4 to TRBJ1-5; a possible D gene is TRBD1 (6 bases). Trimming took off 0 bases at V and 5 bases at J, with 6 bases between the two ends. The CDR3 contains 13 residues. Germline V CDR1 and CDR2: SGHNT, YYREEE (reference sequence). The CDR3 protein is CASSLDRDQPQHF. The CDR3 DNA follows: TGTGCCAGCAGCTTGGACAGGGATCAGCCCCAGCATTTT.

The chain has TRBV5-1 and TRBJ2-5, with unresolved D. Trimming took off 1 base at V and 4 bases at J, with 14 bases between the two ends. Germline lookup yields CDR1 SGHRS and CDR2 YFSETQ. This CDR3 comprises 15 residues. The CDR3 nucleotides read TGCGCCAGCAGCTTGAGGCCTTTCCTGGGAGAGACCCAGTACTTC. Its protein is CASSLRPFLGETQYF.

The chain is built from TRBV18 and TRBJ1-5; D possibly corresponds to TRBD1 (6 bases). With 8 bases removed from V and 6 bases from J, the gap between germline ends came to 20 bases. The germline CDR1 and CDR2 sequences are KGHSH and LQKENI. The CDR3 runs to 15 residues. The CDR3: CASAAQGQGRQPQHF. The CDR3 DNA is TGTGCCAGCGCCGCCCAGGGGCAGGGGCGTCAGCCCCAGCATTTT.

A few counts support this clone. The rearrangement uses TRBV7-2 and TRBJ1-5; possible D gene TRBD1, 5 bases. CDR3 size: 15 residues. Germline V gene data show CDR1 as SGHTA and CDR2 as FQGNSA. V was clipped by 3 bases and J by 7 bases, with 16 bases between them. Here the CDR3 reads CASSFSWGVPQPQHF. Written as DNA, the CDR3 is TGTGCCAGCAGCTTTTCTTGGGGGGTCCCCCAGCCCCAGCATTTT.